Listed here is a single T cell receptor beta chain. Its antigen is undetermined. Time point defined: pretreatment peripheral blood. These data originate in a study of PD-L1 blockade in urothelial cancer. Study information: Study patients had been treated with 0 to 3 previous chemotherapy regimens. Blood analyses occurred 3 weeks (second dose) and 6 weeks post treatment start. Study-level results: Prediction of better survival came from below-median pretreatment blood TCR clonality.

Generated by immunoSEQ multiplex PCR, the TCRdb table keeps only in-frame clones and is missing some. The sample shows tens of thousands of clones, 80% of them seen only once. Trimming took off 7 bases at V and 4 bases at J, with 17 bases between the two ends. The length of the CDR3 is 14 residues. Germline V CDR1 and CDR2: MNHEY, SVGAGI. The genes are TRBV6-5 and TRBJ2-7; D perhaps matches TRBD2 (5 bases). Sequenced here: PBMCs, sampled around atezolizumab (anti-PD-L1) treatment. The clonotype originates from a man in his sixties with urothelial cancer. The CDR3 nucleotides read TGTGCCAGCATCCCGTCAGCGGTTGCATACGAGCAGTACTTC. Translated, it gives CASIPSAVAYEQYF.